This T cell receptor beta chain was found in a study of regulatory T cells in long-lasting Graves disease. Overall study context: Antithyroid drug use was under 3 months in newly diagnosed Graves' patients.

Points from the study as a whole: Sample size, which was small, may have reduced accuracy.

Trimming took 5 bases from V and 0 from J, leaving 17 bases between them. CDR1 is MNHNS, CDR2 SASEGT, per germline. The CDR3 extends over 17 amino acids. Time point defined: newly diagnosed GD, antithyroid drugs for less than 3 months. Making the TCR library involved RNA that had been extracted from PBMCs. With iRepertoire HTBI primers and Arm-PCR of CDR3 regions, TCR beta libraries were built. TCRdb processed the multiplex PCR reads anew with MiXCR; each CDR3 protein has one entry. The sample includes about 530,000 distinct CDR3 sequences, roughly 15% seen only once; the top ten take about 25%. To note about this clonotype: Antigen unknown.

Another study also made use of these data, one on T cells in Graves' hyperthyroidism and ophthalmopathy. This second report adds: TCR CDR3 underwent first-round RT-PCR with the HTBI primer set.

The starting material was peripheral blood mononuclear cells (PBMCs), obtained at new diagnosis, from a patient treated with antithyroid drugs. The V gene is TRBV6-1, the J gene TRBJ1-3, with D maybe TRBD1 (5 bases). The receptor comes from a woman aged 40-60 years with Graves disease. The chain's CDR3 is CASSTTRQGNSGNTIYF. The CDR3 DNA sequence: TGTGCCAGCAGTACGACACGTCAGGGTAACTCTGGAAACACCATATATTTT.